The 27 T cell receptor beta chains in this list originate from one sample, sequenced in a study of cytomegalovirus exposure and HLA in healthy donors. The PCR had 60 Vbeta and 13 Jbeta primers. Clones were sequenced by immunoSEQ multiplex PCR, and TCRdb holds only the in-frame ones, with some missing. The sample has over 110,000 clones, around 78% seen once. Sequencing input: PBMCs. The source is a woman aged 35 to 49 in good health and CMV-seropositive.

This clone was counted only a few times. This chain joins TRBV20-1 and TRBJ2-3; 7 bases map to TRBD2. CDR1 and CDR2 (germline): DFQATT, SNEGSKA (reference sequence). This CDR3 spans 11 amino acids. The CDR3 loop reads CSAGRTDTQYF. CDR3 DNA: TGCTCAGCGGGGAGGACAGATACGCAGTATTTT.

This clone was picked up a small number of times. This chain connects TRBV29-1 to TRBJ2-4; a possible D gene is TRBD2 (5 bases). CDR3 length equals 15 residues. Trimming pared 6 bases from V and 1 base from J, leaving 16 bases between. Germline CDR1 is SQVTM and CDR2 is ANQGSEA. This chain's CDR3 is CSVATVLGAKNIQYF. The CDR3 DNA reads TGCAGCGTGGCCACAGTACTAGGGGCCAAAAACATTCAGTACTTC.

This chain connects TRBV5-1 to TRBJ2-5, with 15 bases matching TRBD2. There are 17 residues in the CDR3. V lost 0 bases to trimming and J lost 4 bases; unmatched junction nucleotides: 4. Germline V gives CDR1 SGHRS, CDR2 YFSETQ. DNA of the CDR3: TGCGCCAGCAGCTTGGGGACTAGCGGGAGGGCCCTAGAGACCCAGTACTTC. It specifies CASSLGTSGRALETQYF.

The chain uses TRBV12-5 and TRBJ2-7; the D gene is possibly TRBD1 (5 bases). The CDR3 spans 13 residues. Germline CDR1 and CDR2: LGHNT and FRNRAP. The V end lost 7 bases, the J end lost 3 bases, and 13 bases lay between the germline ends. The CDR3 sequence is CASAPTDFYEQYF. The CDR3 nucleotides are TGTGCTAGTGCTCCGACAGACTTCTACGAGCAGTACTTC.

The DNA of the CDR3 is TGTGCCAGCAGCACCCAAGGGACAGACAACATTCAGTACTTC. Translating gives CASSTQGTDNIQYF. The J gene is TRBJ2-4, the V gene TRBV5-4, with 7 nucleotides matching TRBD1. Trimming cost V 4 bases and J 7 bases; bases outside gene matches: 8. Germline CDR1 is SGHNT and CDR2 is YYREEE (reference sequence). This CDR3 has 14 residues. Drawing the rest from reference TRBV5-4 and TRBJ2-4, the complete variable domain is ETGVTQSPTHLIKTRGQQVTLRCSSQSGHNTVSWYQQALGQGPQFIFQYYREEENGRGNFPPRFSGLQFPNYSSELNVNALELDDSALYLCASSTQGTDNIQYFGAGTRLSVL.

J is TRBJ2-7 and V is TRBV11-2; D is uncertain. The CDR3 is 11 amino acids. Germline V gene sequence: CDR1 SGHAT, CDR2 FQNNGV. V was pared by 2 bases and J by 4 bases, with 3 bases between. CDR3 region: CASSLRYEQYF. DNA of the CDR3: TGTGCCAGCAGCTTACGTTACGAGCAGTACTTC. The whole variable domain, filled in from reference TRBV11-2 and TRBJ2-7, reads EAGVAQSPRYKIIEKRQSVAFWCNPISGHATLYWYQQILGQGPKLLIQFQNNGVVDDSQLPKDRFSAERLKGVDSTLKIQPAKLEDSAVYLCASSLRYEQYFGPGTRLTVT.

This clone has a single count. The chain employs TRBV6-6 and TRBJ1-2; D ambiguous. Deletions cut 0 bases from V and 1 base from J, with 6 bases between. Germline V gives CDR1 MNHNY, CDR2 SVGAGI (reference sequence). This CDR3 has 14 residues. CDR3 bases: TGTGCCAGCAGTTACTCGTCCGTTAACTATGGCTACACCTTC. This gives the protein CASSYSSVNYGYTF.

V usage is TRBV2 and J usage is TRBJ1-5; 9 bases match TRBD1. This CDR3 has 13 amino acids. The V gene's germline CDR1 is SNHLY and CDR2 FYNNEI. V lost 7 bases and J lost 4; bases outside the gene matches: 2. DNA of the CDR3: TGTGCCAGCAAGGACAGGGGAAATCAGCCCCAGCATTTT. It translates to CASKDRGNQPQHF. Based on the CDR3 plus reference TRBV2 and TRBJ1-5, the full variable domain is EPEVTQTPSHQVTQMGQEVILRCVPISNHLYFYWYRQILGQKVEFLVSFYNNEISEKSEIFDDQFSVERPDGSNFTLKIRSTKLEDSAMYFCASKDRGNQPQHFGDGTRLSIL.

The gene calls are TRBV5-8 and TRBJ2-7; 8 nucleotides align to TRBD1. The CDR3 is 17 residues long. Germline-derived CDR1 and CDR2 are SGHTS and YDEGEE. The junction had 17 bases not matched to a gene; V was cut back by 5 bases and J by 4 bases. The DNA of the CDR3 is TGTGCCAGCAGAGACCCGGACAGGGCGTCGTTAAGGTACGAGCAGTACTTC. It is translated as CASRDPDRASLRYEQYF. Using reference TRBV5-8 and TRBJ2-7 for the parts outside the CDR3, the full variable domain is EAGVTQSPTHLIKTRGQQATLRCSPISGHTSVYWYQQALGLGLQFLLWYDEGEERNRGNFPPRFSGRQFPNYSSELNVNALELEDSALYLCASRDPDRASLRYEQYFGPGTRLTVT.

This chain joins TRBV11-3 and TRBJ2-3; D may be TRBD2 (6 bases). There are 15 residues in the CDR3. Trimming cost V 5 bases and J 0 bases, with 12 bases left between them. Per the germline V gene, CDR1 is SGHNT and CDR2 is YENEEA. CDR3 loop: CASSGLASSTDTQYF. CDR3 nucleotide sequence: TGTGCCAGCAGCGGGCTAGCGTCGAGCACAGATACGCAGTATTTT.

The sample holds a few counts of this clone. The CDR3, as DNA: TGCAGCGTAGACCTGGGGCAGGGATACTACGAGCAGTACTTC. This codes for CSVDLGQGYYEQYF. The rearrangement links TRBV29-1 to TRBJ2-7, with D perhaps matching TRBD1 (5 bases). The length of the CDR3 is 14 residues. V shed 6 bases and J shed 3 bases, with 18 bases lying between them. Germline values: CDR1 SQVTM, CDR2 ANQGSEA.

CDR3 DNA: TGCGCCAGCAGCGTGCTCCCTGATACTTACAATGAGCAGTTCTTC. It codes for CASSVLPDTYNEQFF. The chain carries TRBV5-1 and TRBJ2-1; D remains unclear. There are 15 residues in the CDR3. Germline V CDR1 and CDR2: SGHRS, YFSETQ. The V and J ends lost 4 bases and 4 bases respectively, with 15 bases between them. Filled out from reference TRBV5-1 and TRBJ2-1, the complete variable domain reads KAGVTQTPRYLIKTRGQQVTLSCSPISGHRSVSWYQQTPGQGLQFLFEYFSETQRNKGNFPGRFSGRQFSNSRSEMNVSTLELGDSALYLCASSVLPDTYNEQFFGPGTRLTVL.

The V and J genes are TRBV5-1 and TRBJ2-1; D not certain. CDR3 size: 14 residues. Trimming took 1 base from V and 2 from J, leaving 7 bases between them. Germline lookup yields CDR1 SGHRS and CDR2 YFSETQ. The CDR3 bases are TGCGCCAGCAGCTTGATGGCTGCCTACAATGAGCAGTTCTTC. It translates to CASSLMAAYNEQFF.

This clone was detected only once. The gene calls are TRBV5-6 and TRBJ2-2, with D maybe TRBD2 (6 bases). V lost 2 bases to trimming and J lost 7 bases, with 9 bases between them. This CDR3 has 13 amino acids. CDR1 and CDR2 (germline): SGHDT, YYEEEE. As DNA, the CDR3 is TGTGCCAGCAGCTTCGAGGGAGGCGGGGAGCTGTTTTTT. Residues: CASSFEGGGELFF. Full variable domain (outside the CDR3, taken from reference TRBV5-6 and TRBJ2-2): DAGVTQSPTHLIKTRGQQVTLRCSPKSGHDTVSWYQQALGQGPQFIFQYYEEEERQRGNFPDRFSGHQFPNYSSELNVNALLLGDSALYLCASSFEGGGELFFGEGSRLTVL.

V gene TRBV2 combines with J gene TRBJ2-5; 7 nucleotides line up with TRBD1. V lost 11 bases and J lost 4; bases outside the gene matches: 10. The CDR3 length is 13 residues. The germline gives CDR1 SNHLY, CDR2 FYNNEI. The CDR3 protein is CAGKRGLVETQYF. Written as DNA, the CDR3 is TGTGCCGGGAAGAGGGGGCTGGTAGAGACCCAGTACTTC.

This chain joins TRBV7-9 and TRBJ2-1; the D gene is possibly TRBD2 (6 bases). Trimming stripped 3 bases from V and 4 bases from J, with 19 bases between. The CDR3 has 17 amino acids. Germline CDR1 reads SEHNR; CDR2 reads FQNEAQ (reference sequence). The CDR3 DNA is TGTGCCAGCAGCTTTGCGGGCGGGATATATTATTACAATGAGCAGTTCTTC. It codes for CASSFAGGIYYYNEQFF.

The chain uses TRBV6-6 and TRBJ2-1; 7 bases fit TRBD2. The CDR3 totals 15 residues. Germline CDR1 MNHNY, CDR2 SVGAGI (reference sequence). The J segment lost 0 bases and the V segment lost 2 bases, leaving 1 base of the junction unmatched. The CDR3 spells CASSYGGGSYNEQFF. The CDR3 nucleotides read TGTGCCAGCAGTTACGGCGGGGGCTCCTACAATGAGCAGTTCTTC.

The chain recombines TRBV27 with TRBJ2-6; no clear D gene. V lost 6 bases and J 0 bases, leaving 12 bases between the germline ends. Germline V gene lookup returns CDR1 MNHEY and CDR2 SMNVEV (reference sequence). This CDR3 contains 16 residues. The CDR3 region is CASSPFSGSGANVLTF. The CDR3 region has the DNA TGTGCCAGCAGCCCCTTCTCGGGCTCTGGGGCCAACGTCCTGACTTTC.

The V call is TRBV5-1, the J call TRBJ1-2; maybe TRBD1 (6 bases). Germline-derived CDR1 and CDR2 are SGHRS and YFSETQ. The V gene lost 0 bases and the J gene lost 1 base, with 7 bases spanning the gap. The CDR3 runs to 14 residues. This chain's CDR3 is CASSLGQVNYGYTF. The CDR3 DNA reads as TGCGCCAGCAGCTTGGGACAGGTTAACTATGGCTACACCTTC.

The V and J genes are TRBV15 and TRBJ2-1; the match to TRBD2 covers 7 bases. Unmatched junction bases numbered 9, after V lost 0 bases and J lost 4 bases. Germline CDR1 LNHNV, CDR2 YYDKDF (reference sequence). This CDR3 spans 17 amino acids. The CDR3 DNA reads TGTGCCACCAGCAGAGATGCCCTAGCGGCGTCTTACAATGAGCAGTTCTTC. This gives the protein CATSRDALAASYNEQFF.

The chain employs TRBV27 and TRBJ2-7, with 9 bases matching TRBD1. The CDR3 length is 17 residues. The J segment lost 1 base and the V segment lost 2 bases, leaving 9 bases of the junction unmatched. The germline CDR1 and CDR2 sequences are MNHEY and SMNVEV (reference sequence). Here the CDR3 reads CASSLKKEGTGSYEQYF. The CDR3 DNA reads as TGTGCCAGCAGTTTAAAGAAGGAAGGGACAGGGTCCTACGAGCAGTACTTC.

Only a few counts were recorded for this clone. The genes are TRBV5-1 and TRBJ2-5; 10 bases match TRBD2. Germline values: CDR1 SGHRS, CDR2 YFSETQ. This CDR3 spans 16 amino acids. V trimming: 2 bases; J trimming: 2 bases; junction bases outside the gene matches: 6. The CDR3 spells CASSFSGSGRQETQYF. The CDR3 bases are TGCGCCAGCAGCTTCTCTGGTAGCGGGAGGCAAGAGACCCAGTACTTC.

The chain uses TRBV5-1 and TRBJ2-3; 10 nucleotides agree with TRBD2. The V gene's germline CDR1 is SGHRS and CDR2 YFSETQ. This CDR3 comprises 17 residues. The V segment lost 1 base and the J segment 1 base; nucleotides outside the gene matches: 6. CDR3 in amino acids: CASSLTLAGEGTDTQYF. Written as DNA, the CDR3 is TGCGCCAGCAGCTTGACTCTAGCGGGAGAGGGCACAGATACGCAGTATTTT.

As DNA, the CDR3 is TGCGCCAGCAGTCATGGGAGCGGGAGGGCTCCGTGCGGCTTAGGCGACAATGAGCAGTTCTTC. Protein sequence: CASSHGSGRAPCGLGDNEQFF. This chain joins TRBV23-1 and TRBJ2-1; TRBD2 matches at 10 bases. TRBV23-1 is noted as an ORF with a role that remains uncertain. With 3 bases clipped from V and 5 bases from J, the junction kept 22 bases outside the gene matches. The CDR3 is made up of 21 amino acids.

This chain uses TRBV6-6 with TRBJ2-1; tentative D call: TRBD1 (6 bases). V was trimmed by 0 bases and J by 4 bases, leaving 10 bases between them. Germline CDR1 is MNHNY and CDR2 is SVGAGI (reference sequence). This CDR3 spans 15 amino acids. The CDR3: CASSYSRQGYNEQFF. CDR3 nucleotide sequence: TGTGCCAGCAGTTACTCGAGGCAGGGGTACAATGAGCAGTTCTTC.

CDR3 protein: CASSLRQGMNTEAFF. The CDR3 DNA follows: TGTGCCAGCTCACTTCGACAGGGCATGAACACTGAAGCTTTCTTT. This chain uses TRBV18 with TRBJ1-1; 7 positions match TRBD1. CDR3 length equals 15 residues. Germline values: CDR1 KGHSH, CDR2 LQKENI. V lost 4 bases and J lost 0; bases outside the gene matches: 5. Full variable domain (remainder filled in from reference TRBV18 and TRBJ1-1): NAGVMQNPRHLVRRRGQEARLRCSPMKGHSHVYWYRQLPEEGLKFMVYLQKENIIDESGMPKERFSAEFPKEGPSILRIQQVVRGDSAAYFCASSLRQGMNTEAFFGQGTRLTVV.

This clone was observed a single time. The junction departs from the called germline gene at one end, perhaps through a read error. The chain uses TRBV23-1 and TRBJ1-5; 7 bases are a match to TRBD1. TRBV23-1 is an open reading frame, and its role is uncertain. The length of the CDR3 is 15 residues. CDR3 sequence reads: CASSRRGRPYHPQHF. DNA for the CDR3: TGCGCCAGCAGCCGCAGGGGGAGACCATATCATCCCCAGCATTTT.